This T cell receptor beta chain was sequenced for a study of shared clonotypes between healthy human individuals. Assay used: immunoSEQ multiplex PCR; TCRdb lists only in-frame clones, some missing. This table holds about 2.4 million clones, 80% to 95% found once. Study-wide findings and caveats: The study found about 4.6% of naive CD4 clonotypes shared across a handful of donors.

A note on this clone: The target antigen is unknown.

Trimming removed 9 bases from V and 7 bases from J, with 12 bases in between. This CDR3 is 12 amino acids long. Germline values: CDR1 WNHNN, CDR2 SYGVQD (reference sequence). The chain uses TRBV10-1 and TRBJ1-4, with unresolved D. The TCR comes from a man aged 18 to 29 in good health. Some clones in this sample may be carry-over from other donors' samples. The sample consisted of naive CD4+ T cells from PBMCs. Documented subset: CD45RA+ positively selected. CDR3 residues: CARPTRLEKLFF. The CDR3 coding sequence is TGCGCCAGGCCCACCCGTCTTGAAAAACTGTTTTTT.